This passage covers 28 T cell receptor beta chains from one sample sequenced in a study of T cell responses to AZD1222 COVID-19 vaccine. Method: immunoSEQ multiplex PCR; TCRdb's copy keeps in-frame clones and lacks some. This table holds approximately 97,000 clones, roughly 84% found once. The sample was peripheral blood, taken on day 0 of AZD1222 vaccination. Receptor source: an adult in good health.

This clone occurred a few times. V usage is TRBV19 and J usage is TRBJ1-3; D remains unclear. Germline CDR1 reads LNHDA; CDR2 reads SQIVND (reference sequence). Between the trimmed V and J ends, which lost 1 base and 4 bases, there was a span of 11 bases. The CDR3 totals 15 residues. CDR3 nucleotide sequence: TGTGCCAGTAGTATAGCGGGCGTGTTCGGAAACACCATATATTTT. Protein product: CASSIAGVFGNTIYF.

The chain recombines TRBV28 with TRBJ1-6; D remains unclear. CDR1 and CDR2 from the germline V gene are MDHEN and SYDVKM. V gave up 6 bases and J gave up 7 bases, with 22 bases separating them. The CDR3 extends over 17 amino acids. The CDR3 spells CASRSIRLRAANSPLHF. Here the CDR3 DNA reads TGTGCCAGCAGGTCCATTCGTCTCCGGGCGGCGAATTCACCCCTCCACTTT.

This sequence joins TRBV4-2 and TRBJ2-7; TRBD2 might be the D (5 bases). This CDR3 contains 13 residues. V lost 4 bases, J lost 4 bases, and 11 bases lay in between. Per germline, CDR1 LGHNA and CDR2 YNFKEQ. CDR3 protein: CASSPIGVYEQYF. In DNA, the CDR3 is TGTGCCAGCAGCCCCATCGGGGTGTACGAGCAGTACTTC.

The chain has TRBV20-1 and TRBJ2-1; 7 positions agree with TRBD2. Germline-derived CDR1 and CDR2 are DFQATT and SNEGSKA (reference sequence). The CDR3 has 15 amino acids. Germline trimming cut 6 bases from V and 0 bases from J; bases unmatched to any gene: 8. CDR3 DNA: TGCAGTGCCAGTGAAAGCGGGGTCTCCTACAATGAGCAGTTCTTC. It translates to CSASESGVSYNEQFF.

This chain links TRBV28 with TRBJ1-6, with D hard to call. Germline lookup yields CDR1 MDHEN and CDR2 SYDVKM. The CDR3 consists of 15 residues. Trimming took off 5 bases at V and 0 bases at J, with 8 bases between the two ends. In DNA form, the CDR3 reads TGTGCCAGCAGTCAATCAAGCTCCTATAATTCACCCCTCCACTTT. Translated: CASSQSSSYNSPLHF.

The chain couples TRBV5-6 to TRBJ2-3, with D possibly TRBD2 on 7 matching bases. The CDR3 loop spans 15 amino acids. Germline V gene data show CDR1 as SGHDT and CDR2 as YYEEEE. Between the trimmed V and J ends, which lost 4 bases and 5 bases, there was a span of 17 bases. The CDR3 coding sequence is TGTGCCAGCAGCCGGAAGGAGGGGGGGCAAGATACGCAGTATTTT. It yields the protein CASSRKEGGQDTQYF.

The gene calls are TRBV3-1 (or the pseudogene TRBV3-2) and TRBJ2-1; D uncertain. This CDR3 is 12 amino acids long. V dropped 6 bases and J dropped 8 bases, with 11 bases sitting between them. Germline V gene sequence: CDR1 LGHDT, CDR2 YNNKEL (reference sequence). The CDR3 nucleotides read TGTGCCAGCAGTCTATCTTACGATGAGCAGTTCTTC. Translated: CASSLSYDEQFF.

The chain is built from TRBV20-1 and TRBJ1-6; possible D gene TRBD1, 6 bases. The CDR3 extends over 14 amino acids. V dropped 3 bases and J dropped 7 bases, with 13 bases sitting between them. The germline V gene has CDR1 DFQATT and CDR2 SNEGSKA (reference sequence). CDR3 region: CSASPARGNSPLHF. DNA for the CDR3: TGCAGTGCTAGTCCGGCCAGGGGAAATTCACCCCTCCACTTT.

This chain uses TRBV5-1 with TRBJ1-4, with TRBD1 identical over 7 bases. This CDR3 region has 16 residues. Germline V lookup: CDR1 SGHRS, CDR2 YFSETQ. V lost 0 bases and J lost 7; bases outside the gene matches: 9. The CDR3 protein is CASSLGIGTAGEKLFF. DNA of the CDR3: TGCGCCAGCAGCTTGGGGATCGGGACAGCAGGTGAAAAACTGTTTTTT. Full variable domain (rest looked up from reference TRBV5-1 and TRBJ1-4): KAGVTQTPRYLIKTRGQQVTLSCSPISGHRSVSWYQQTPGQGLQFLFEYFSETQRNKGNFPGRFSGRQFSNSRSEMNVSTLELGDSALYLCASSLGIGTAGEKLFFGSGTQLSVL.

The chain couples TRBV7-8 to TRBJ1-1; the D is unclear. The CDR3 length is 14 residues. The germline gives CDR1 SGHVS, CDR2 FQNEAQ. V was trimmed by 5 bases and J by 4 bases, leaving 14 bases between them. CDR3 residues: CASSGQVLLTEAFF. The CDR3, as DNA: TGTGCCAGCAGCGGTCAAGTCCTCCTCACTGAAGCTTTCTTT.

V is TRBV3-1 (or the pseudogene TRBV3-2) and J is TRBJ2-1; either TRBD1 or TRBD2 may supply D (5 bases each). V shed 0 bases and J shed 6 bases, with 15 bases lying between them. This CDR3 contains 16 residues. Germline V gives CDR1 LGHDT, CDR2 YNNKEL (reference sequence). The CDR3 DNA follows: TGTGCCAGCAGCCAAGATTTGGGGGTTATGATCAATGAGCAGTTCTTC. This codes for CASSQDLGVMINEQFF.

The CDR3 DNA sequence: TGTGCCAGCAGCAGAGGGGCGGGAGGGCCGCCCGGGGAGCTGTTTTTT. Its protein is CASSRGAGGPPGELFF. This chain links TRBV7-3 with TRBJ2-2; 9 bases align to TRBD2. Germline CDR1 is SGHTA and CDR2 is FQGTGA. The CDR3 extends over 16 amino acids. Trimming took 5 bases from V and 6 from J; bases not matched to a gene: 10.

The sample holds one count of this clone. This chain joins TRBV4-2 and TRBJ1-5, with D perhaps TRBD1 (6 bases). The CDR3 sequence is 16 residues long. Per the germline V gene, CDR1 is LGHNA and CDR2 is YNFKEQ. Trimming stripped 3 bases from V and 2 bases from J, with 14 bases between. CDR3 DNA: TGTGCCAGCAGCCACACAGAGGGGGGTGGCAATCAGCCCCAGCATTTT. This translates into CASSHTEGGGNQPQHF.

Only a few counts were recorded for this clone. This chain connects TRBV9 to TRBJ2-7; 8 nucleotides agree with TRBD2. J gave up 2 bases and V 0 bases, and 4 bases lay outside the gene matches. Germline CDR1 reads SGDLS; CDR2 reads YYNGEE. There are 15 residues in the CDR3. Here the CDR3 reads CASSVATGGPYEQYF. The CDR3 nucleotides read TGTGCCAGCAGCGTAGCCACGGGGGGGCCCTACGAGCAGTACTTC.

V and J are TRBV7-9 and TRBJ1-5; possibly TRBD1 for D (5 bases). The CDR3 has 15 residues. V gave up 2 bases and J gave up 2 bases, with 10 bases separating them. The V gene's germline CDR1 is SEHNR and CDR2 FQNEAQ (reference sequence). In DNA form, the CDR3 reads TGTGCCAGCAGCTTAACAGGTCTGGGCAATCAGCCCCAGCATTTT. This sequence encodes CASSLTGLGNQPQHF.

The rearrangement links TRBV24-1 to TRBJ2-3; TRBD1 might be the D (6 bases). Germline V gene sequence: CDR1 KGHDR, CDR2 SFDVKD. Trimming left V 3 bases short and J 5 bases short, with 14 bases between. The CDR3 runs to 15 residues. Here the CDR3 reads CATSDEQGKGDTQYF. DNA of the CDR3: TGTGCCACCAGTGATGAACAGGGTAAAGGAGATACGCAGTATTTT.

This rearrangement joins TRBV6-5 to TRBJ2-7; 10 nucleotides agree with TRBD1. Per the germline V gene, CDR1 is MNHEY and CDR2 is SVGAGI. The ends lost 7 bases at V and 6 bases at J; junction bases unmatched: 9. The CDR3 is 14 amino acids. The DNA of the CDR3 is TGTGCCAGCACCCCGGGACAGGGGTATGGCGAGCAGTACGTC. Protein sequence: CASTPGQGYGEQYV.

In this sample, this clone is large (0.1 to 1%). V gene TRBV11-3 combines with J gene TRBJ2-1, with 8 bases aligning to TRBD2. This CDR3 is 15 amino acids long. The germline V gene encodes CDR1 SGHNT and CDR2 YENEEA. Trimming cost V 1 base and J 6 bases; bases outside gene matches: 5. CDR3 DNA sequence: TGTGCCAGCAGCTTAGCCGGGACTAGTGTCAATGAGCAGTTCTTC. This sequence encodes CASSLAGTSVNEQFF.

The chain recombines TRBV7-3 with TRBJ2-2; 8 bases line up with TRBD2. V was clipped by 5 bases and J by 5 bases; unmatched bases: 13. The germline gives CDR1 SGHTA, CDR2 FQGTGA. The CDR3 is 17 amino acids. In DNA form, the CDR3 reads TGTGCCAGCAGCCCCCGAAAGAGCGGGAGTGGGACCGGGGAGCTGTTTTTT. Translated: CASSPRKSGSGTGELFF.

Written as DNA, the CDR3 is TGTGCCAGTACACAGGGAGGATCCTATAATTCACCCCTCCACTTT. This gives the protein CASTQGGSYNSPLHF. The rearrangement uses TRBV19 and TRBJ1-6; D is possibly TRBD1 (6 bases). CDR1 is LNHDA, CDR2 SQIVND, per germline (reference sequence). The CDR3 runs to 15 residues. Deletions cut 7 bases from V and 1 base from J, with 11 bases between.

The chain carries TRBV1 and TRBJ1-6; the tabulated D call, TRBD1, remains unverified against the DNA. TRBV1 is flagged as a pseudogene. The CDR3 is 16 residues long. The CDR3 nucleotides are TGCACCAGCAGCCAGAGGGACAGCGTTACCAATTCACCCCTCCACTTT. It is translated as CTSSQRDSVTNSPLHF.

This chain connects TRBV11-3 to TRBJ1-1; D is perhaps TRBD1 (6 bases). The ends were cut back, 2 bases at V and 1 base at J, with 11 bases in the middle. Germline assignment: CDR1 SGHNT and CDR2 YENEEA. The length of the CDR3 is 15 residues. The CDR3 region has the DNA TGTGCCAGCAGCTTATTGTCAGGGGCGAACACTGAAGCTTTCTTT. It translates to CASSLLSGANTEAFF.

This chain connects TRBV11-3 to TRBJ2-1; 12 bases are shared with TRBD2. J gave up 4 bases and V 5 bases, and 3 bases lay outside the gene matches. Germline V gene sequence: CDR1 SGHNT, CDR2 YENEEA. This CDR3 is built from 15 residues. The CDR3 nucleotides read TGTGCCAGCAGCCCCGGACTAGCGGGGTACAATGAGCAGTTCTTC. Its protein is CASSPGLAGYNEQFF.

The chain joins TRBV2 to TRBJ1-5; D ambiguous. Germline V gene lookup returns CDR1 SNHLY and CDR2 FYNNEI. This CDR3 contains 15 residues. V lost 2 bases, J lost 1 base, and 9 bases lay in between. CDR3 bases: TGTGCCAGCAGTGAAAGGGCTGAGAGCAATCAGCCCCAGCATTTT. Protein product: CASSERAESNQPQHF.

CDR3 loop: CASSEPGTGLSPQHF. Written as DNA, the CDR3 is TGTGCCAGCAGTGAACCCGGGACAGGACTTTCTCCCCAGCATTTT. The rearrangement joins TRBV6-1 to TRBJ1-5; 8 bases are shared with TRBD1. V dropped 2 bases and J dropped 10; count of bases not matched to a gene: 10. The CDR3 is 15 amino acids. Germline V gives CDR1 MNHNS, CDR2 SASEGT.

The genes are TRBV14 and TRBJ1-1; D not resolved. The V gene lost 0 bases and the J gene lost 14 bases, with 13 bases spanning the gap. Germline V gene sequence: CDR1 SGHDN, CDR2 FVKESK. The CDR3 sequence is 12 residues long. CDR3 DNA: TGTGCCAGCAGCCAAGACCGGAAAAGTCCGTTCTTT. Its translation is CASSQDRKSPFF.

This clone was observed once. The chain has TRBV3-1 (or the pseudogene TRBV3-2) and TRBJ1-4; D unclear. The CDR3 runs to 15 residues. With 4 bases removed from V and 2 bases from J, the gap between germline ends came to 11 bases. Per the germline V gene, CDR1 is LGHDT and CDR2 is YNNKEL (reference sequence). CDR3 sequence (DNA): TGTGCCAGCAGCCTATCGGGAGGCACTAATGAAAAACTGTTTTTT. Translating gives CASSLSGGTNEKLFF.

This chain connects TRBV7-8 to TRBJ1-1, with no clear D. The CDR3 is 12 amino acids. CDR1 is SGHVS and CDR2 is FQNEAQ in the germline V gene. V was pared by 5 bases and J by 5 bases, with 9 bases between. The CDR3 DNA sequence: TGTGCCAGCAGCCCCACGAGAACTGAAGCTTTCTTT. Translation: CASSPTRTEAFF. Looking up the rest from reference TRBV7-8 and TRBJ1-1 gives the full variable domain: GAGVSQSPRYKVAKRGQDVALRCDPISGHVSLFWYQQALGQGPEFLTYFQNEAQLDKSGLPSDRFFAERPEGSVSTLKIQRTQQEDSAVYLCASSPTRTEAFFGQGTRLTVV.